Listed below are T cell receptor beta chains from one sample, sequenced in a study of blood T cells in healthy people across ages. TCRdb independently ran MiXCR on the 5' RACE reads; one entry per CDR3 protein. The sample contains approximately 670,000 distinct CDR3 sequences, around 41% of which appear only once. Sequencing was carried out using blood. The receptors originated from an elderly man in good health. Each CDR3 is given with its conserved first and last residue. Each record gives: J gene, clone size, V gene, D gene, CDR3 DNA, CDR3 protein. The D gene is left open where the match is weak. Some rows mark clone size as missing; the rest say once, few, many or name a class of expanded clone.

TRBJ2-1	few	TRBV11-3	.	TGTGCCAGCAGTGGGGGGACTCTGAAGACGAACAATGAGCAGTTCTTC	CASSGGTLKTNNEQFF
TRBJ2-5	.	TRBV4-1	.	TGCGCCAGCAGCCAGGCCCCAAGGGAGACCCAGTACTTC	CASSQAPRETQYF
TRBJ2-1	.	TRBV4-2	TRBD2	TGTGCCAGCAGCCAAGGAGGGACTAGCGGGGACTACAATGAGCAGTTCTTC	CASSQGGTSGDYNEQFF
TRBJ1-4	.	TRBV9	TRBD1	TGTGCCAGCAGCGCCCTATACGGGACAGAGACTAATGAAAAACTGTTTTTT	CASSALYGTETNEKLFF
TRBJ2-3	many	TRBV5-1	.	TGCGCCAGCAGCTTGGATGGGGCAGGTTCCCGGGCAGATACGCAGTATTTT	CASSLDGAGSRADTQYF
TRBJ2-3	.	TRBV24-1	TRBD2	TGTGCCACCAGTGATTTACTAGCGGGAGAAGATACGCAGTATTTT	CATSDLLAGEDTQYF
TRBJ1-5	once	TRBV20-1	TRBD1	TGCAGTGCTCCTCAGACAGGGGCGGGCAATCAGCCCCAGCATTTT	CSAPQTGAGNQPQHF
TRBJ2-5	.	TRBV12-5	.	TGTGCTAGTGGTTTGGCCCTCCGAGGGGGGAAAGAGACCCAGTACTTC	CASGLALRGGKETQYF
TRBJ2-7	few	TRBV6-6	.	TGTGCCAGCAGTGTTGAGAGCTCCTACGAGCAGTACTTC	CASSVESSYEQYF
TRBJ2-5	.	TRBV5-4	.	TGTGCCAGCAGCCGAGGGTCGGGTGATTCGGAGACCCAGTACTTC	CASSRGSGDSETQYF